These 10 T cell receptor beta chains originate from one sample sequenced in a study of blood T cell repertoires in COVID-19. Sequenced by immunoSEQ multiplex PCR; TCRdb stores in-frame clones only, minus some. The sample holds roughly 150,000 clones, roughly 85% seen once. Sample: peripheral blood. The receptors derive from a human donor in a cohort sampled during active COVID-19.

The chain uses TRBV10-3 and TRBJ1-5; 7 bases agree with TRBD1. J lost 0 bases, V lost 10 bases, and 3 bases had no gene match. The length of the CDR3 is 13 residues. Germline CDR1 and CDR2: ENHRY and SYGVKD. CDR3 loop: CATWDSSNQPQHF. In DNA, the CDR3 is TGTGCCACCTGGGACAGTAGCAATCAGCCCCAGCATTTT.

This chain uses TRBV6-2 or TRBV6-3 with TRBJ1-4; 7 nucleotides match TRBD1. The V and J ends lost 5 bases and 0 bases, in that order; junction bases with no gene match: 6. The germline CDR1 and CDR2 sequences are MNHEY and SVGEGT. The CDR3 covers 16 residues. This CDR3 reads CASSTPGTATNEKLFF. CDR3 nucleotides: TGTGCCAGCAGTACGCCCGGGACAGCAACTAATGAAAAACTGTTTTTT.

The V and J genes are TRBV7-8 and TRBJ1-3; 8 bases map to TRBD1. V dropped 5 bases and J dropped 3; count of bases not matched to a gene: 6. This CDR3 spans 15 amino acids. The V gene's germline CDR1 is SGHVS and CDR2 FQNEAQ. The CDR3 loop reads CASSRTGGSGNTIYF. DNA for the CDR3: TGTGCCAGCAGCAGAACAGGGGGAAGTGGAAACACCATATATTTT.

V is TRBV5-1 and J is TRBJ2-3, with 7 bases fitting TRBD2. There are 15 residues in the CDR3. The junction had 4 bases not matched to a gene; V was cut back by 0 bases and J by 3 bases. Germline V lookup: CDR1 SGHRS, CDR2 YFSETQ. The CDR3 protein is CASSLVAGVTDTQYF. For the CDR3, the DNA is TGCGCCAGCAGCTTGGTTGCGGGAGTAACAGATACGCAGTATTTT.

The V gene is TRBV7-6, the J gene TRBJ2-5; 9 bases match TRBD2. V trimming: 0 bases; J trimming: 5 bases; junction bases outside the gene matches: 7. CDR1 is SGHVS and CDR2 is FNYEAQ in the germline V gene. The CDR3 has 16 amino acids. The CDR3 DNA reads TGTGCCAGCAGCTTAGCTAATAGCGGGAGATCGGAGACCCAGTACTTC. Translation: CASSLANSGRSETQYF.

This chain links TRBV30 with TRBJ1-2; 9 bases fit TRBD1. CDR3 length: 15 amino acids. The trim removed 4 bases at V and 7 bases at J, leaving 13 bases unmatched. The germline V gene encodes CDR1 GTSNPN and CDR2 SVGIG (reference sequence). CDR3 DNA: TGTGCCTGGAAGCTGCCGGACAGGGGAGCGGTTGGCTACACCTTC. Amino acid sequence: CAWKLPDRGAVGYTF.

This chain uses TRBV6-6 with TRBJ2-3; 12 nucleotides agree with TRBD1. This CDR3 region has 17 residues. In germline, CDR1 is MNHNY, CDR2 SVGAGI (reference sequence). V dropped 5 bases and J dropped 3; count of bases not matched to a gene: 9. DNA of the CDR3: TGTGCCAGCAGTCCTTGGGGACAGGGGGCGGTAACAGATACGCAGTATTTT. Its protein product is CASSPWGQGAVTDTQYF.

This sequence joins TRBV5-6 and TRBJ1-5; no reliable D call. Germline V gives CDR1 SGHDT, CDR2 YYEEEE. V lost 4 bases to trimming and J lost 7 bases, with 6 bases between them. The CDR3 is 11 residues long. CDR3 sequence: CASSTDQPQHF. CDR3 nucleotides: TGTGCCAGCAGCACAGACCAGCCCCAGCATTTT.

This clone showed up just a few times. The CDR3 sequence: CASSLAGQGASPLHF. CDR3 DNA: TGTGCCAGCAGCTTAGCGGGACAGGGGGCTTCACCCCTCCACTTT. This rearrangement joins TRBV7-8 to TRBJ1-6; TRBD1 matches 12 bases. Germline trimming cut 0 bases from V and 9 bases from J; bases unmatched to any gene: 0. The CDR3 has 15 residues. CDR1 and CDR2 from the germline V gene are SGHVS and FQNEAQ.

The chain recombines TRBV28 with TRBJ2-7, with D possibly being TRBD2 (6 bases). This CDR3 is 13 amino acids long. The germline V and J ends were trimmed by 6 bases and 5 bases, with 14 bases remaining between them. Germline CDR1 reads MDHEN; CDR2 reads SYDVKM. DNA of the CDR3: TGTGCCAGCAGACGGGACTGGTATAACGAGCAGTACTTC. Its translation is CASRRDWYNEQYF.